What follows is one T cell receptor beta chain and its context. Germline CDR1 is WNHNN and CDR2 is SYGVQD (reference sequence). CDR3 length: 13 residues. V lost 6 bases and J lost 5; bases outside the gene matches: 5. This specimen comes from a study of T-cell reconstitution after alpha-beta-depleted transplantation in children. A library of TCRbeta sequences, prepared with unique molecular identifiers, was generated. Using its own MiXCR run on the PCR reads, TCRdb lists one record per CDR3 protein. Among about 980,000 distinct CDR3 sequences, around 30% were seen once, and the ten largest hold roughly 28%.

The material was PBMCs, mostly from graft donor cells, obtained 360 days after TCRalphabeta/CD19-depleted stem cell transplant. The clonotype originates from a boy under two years old who had a stem cell transplant for SCID, so the T cells may come from the graft donor. The genes are TRBV10-1 and TRBJ1-1; 8 positions agree with TRBD1. The CDR3 loop reads CASRRTGQTEAFF. CDR3 bases: TGCGCCAGCAGACGGACAGGGCAAACTGAAGCTTTCTTT.